These 25 T cell receptor beta chains were sequenced from one sample in a study of T cell responses to AZD1222 COVID-19 vaccine. The method was immunoSEQ multiplex PCR; TCRdb's version includes in-frame clones alone and lacks a portion of them. The table includes about 68,000 clones, about 80% detected once. The input for sequencing was peripheral blood, taken on day 0 of AZD1222 vaccination. These receptors came from an adult in good health.

The chain couples TRBV30 to TRBJ2-7; either TRBD1 or TRBD2 may fit D (5 bases each). V was cut by 2 bases and J by 6 bases, with 14 bases left in between. The CDR3 spans 13 residues. Germline CDR1 GTSNPN, CDR2 SVGIG (reference sequence). CDR3: CAWSMGVTLEQYF. The CDR3 DNA is TGTGCCTGGAGTATGGGGGTTACGCTCGAGCAGTACTTC.

The V call is TRBV27, the J call TRBJ1-1, with 9 bases lining up with TRBD1. The CDR3 length is 13 residues. The V and J ends lost 8 bases and 7 bases, in that order; junction bases with no gene match: 8. Germline V CDR1 and CDR2: MNHEY, SMNVEV (reference sequence). CDR3 DNA: TGTGCCAGCTCCTGGACAGGGGTGGGTGAAGCTTTCTTT. It codes for CASSWTGVGEAFF.

The rearrangement links TRBV2 to TRBJ2-3, with 8 bases fitting TRBD1. The CDR3 is 17 residues long. CDR1 and CDR2 from the germline V gene are SNHLY and FYNNEI. V was pared by 7 bases and J by 0 bases, with 12 bases of the junction left unmatched. CDR3 residues: CASTIPLGQASTDTQYF. The CDR3, as DNA: TGTGCCAGCACTATCCCCCTGGGACAGGCTAGCACAGATACGCAGTATTTT.

The genes are TRBV10-3 and TRBJ1-5; D uncertain. Trimming left V 3 bases short and J 5 bases short, with 20 bases between. The CDR3 contains 17 residues. In germline, CDR1 is ENHRY, CDR2 SYGVKD. The CDR3 DNA is TGTGCCATCAGTGATTCCACGGCTCCCGCGGCCTATCAGCCCCAGCATTTT. Translation gives CAISDSTAPAAYQPQHF.

This chain joins TRBV6-5 and TRBJ2-3, with 7 bases identical to TRBD1. V trimming: 4 bases; J trimming: 4 bases; junction bases outside the gene matches: 8. The CDR3 is 15 residues long. Germline V gene data show CDR1 as MNHEY and CDR2 as SVGAGI. DNA of the CDR3: TGTGCCAGCAGTTTCACCGAGGACAGGTCAGATACGCAGTATTTT. It codes for CASSFTEDRSDTQYF.

The V and J genes are TRBV30 and TRBJ1-6, with TRBD1 matching 7 bases. The J segment lost 8 bases and the V segment lost 2 bases, leaving 6 bases of the junction unmatched. CDR3 length: 14 amino acids. In germline, CDR1 is GTSNPN, CDR2 SVGIG (reference sequence). The CDR3 here is CAWSPGQSYSPLHF. DNA for the CDR3: TGTGCCTGGAGTCCGGGACAGTCTTATTCACCCCTCCACTTT.

V and J are TRBV6-5 and TRBJ2-7; 8 nucleotides align to TRBD1. There are 15 residues in the CDR3. Per the germline V gene, CDR1 is MNHEY and CDR2 is SVGAGI. V was clipped by 6 bases and J by 3 bases; unmatched bases: 10. The CDR3, as DNA: TGTGCCAGCAGAGCCCGACAGGGGAAGGGCTACGAGCAGTACTTC. It yields the protein CASRARQGKGYEQYF.

The CDR3: CASSPLAGVFGETQYF. Here the CDR3 DNA reads TGTGCCAGCAGCCCGCTAGCGGGGGTTTTTGGGGAGACCCAGTACTTC. This rearrangement joins TRBV5-4 to TRBJ2-5; 10 nucleotides agree with TRBD2. CDR1 is SGHNT, CDR2 YYREEE, per germline (reference sequence). The junction had 11 bases not matched to a gene; V was cut back by 4 bases and J by 5 bases. The CDR3 is 16 amino acids.

The chain has TRBV6-2 or TRBV6-3 and TRBJ1-2; D not resolved. The CDR3 runs 14 residues. The germline V and J ends were trimmed by 2 bases and 5 bases, with 12 bases remaining between them. The germline gives CDR1 MNHEY, CDR2 SVGEGT. In nucleotides, the CDR3 is TGTGCCAGCAGTTACAACAGTGCTTCGTATGGCTACACCTTC. Residues: CASSYNSASYGYTF.

This clone appeared a few times. This sequence joins TRBV27 and TRBJ1-5; D perhaps matches TRBD1 (6 bases). CDR1 is MNHEY and CDR2 is SMNVEV in the germline V gene (reference sequence). This CDR3 has 14 residues. Trimming shortened V by 6 bases and J by 1 base, and 10 bases separated the two germline ends. CDR3 protein: CASRTGLSNQPQHF. In DNA form, the CDR3 reads TGTGCCAGCAGAACAGGGTTAAGCAATCAGCCCCAGCATTTT.

V and J are TRBV3-1 (or the pseudogene TRBV3-2) and TRBJ1-6; 8 positions agree with TRBD1. V lost 4 bases to trimming and J lost 13 bases; unmatched junction nucleotides: 3. Per germline, CDR1 LGHDT and CDR2 YNNKEL (reference sequence). The CDR3 is made up of 12 amino acids. DNA of the CDR3: TGTGCCAGCAGCCCCCGGGACAGGCCCCTCCACTTT. Amino acids: CASSPRDRPLHF.

The chain has TRBV5-1 and TRBJ2-3; 8 bases map to TRBD2. Germline V gene data show CDR1 as SGHRS and CDR2 as YFSETQ. The CDR3 spans 14 residues. After removal of 4 bases from V and 3 bases from J, the junction contained 4 bases not matched to a gene. The CDR3 region has the DNA TGCGCCAGCAGCCCGGGACTAGAGACAGATACGCAGTATTTT. It yields the protein CASSPGLETDTQYF.

This clone was seen once. This rearrangement joins TRBV25-1 to TRBJ2-1; no definite D call. Germline values: CDR1 MGHDK, CDR2 SYGVNS. Trimming pared 4 bases from V and 5 bases from J, leaving 21 bases between. There are 17 residues in the CDR3. The CDR3 nucleotides are TGTGCCAGCAGTGTTCTCCTCGGTGGACCCTTCGACAATGAGCAGTTCTTC. This encodes CASSVLLGGPFDNEQFF. The full variable domain, its missing parts supplied by reference TRBV25-1 and TRBJ2-1, is EADIYQTPRYLVIGTGKKITLECSQTMGHDKMYWYQQDPGMELHLIHYSYGVNSTEKGDLSSESTVSRIRTEHFPLTLESARPSHTSQYLCASSVLLGGPFDNEQFFGPGTRLTVL.

This chain connects TRBV6-4 to TRBJ2-2, with 8 bases lining up with TRBD2. There are 15 residues in the CDR3. Losses at the gene ends were 0 bases for V and 7 bases for J; bases not matched to a gene: 4. Germline loops: CDR1 MRHNA, CDR2 SNTAGT. CDR3 amino acids: CASSDSGSGIGELFF. The CDR3 DNA reads as TGTGCCAGCAGTGACTCGGGTAGCGGGATCGGGGAGCTGTTTTTT.

This clone has just a few counts. The chain carries TRBV19 and TRBJ1-5, with D unresolved. The CDR3 covers 13 residues. V was trimmed by 3 bases and J by 3 bases, leaving 6 bases between them. Germline-derived CDR1 and CDR2 are LNHDA and SQIVND (reference sequence). The CDR3 region has the DNA TGTGCCAGTAGTATTACAAACAATCAGCCCCAGCATTTT. This encodes CASSITNNQPQHF.

The V gene is TRBV7-2, the J gene TRBJ2-7; TRBD2 matches at 11 bases. V was pared by 1 base and J by 2 bases, with 1 base of the junction left unmatched. The CDR3 spans 15 residues. The germline CDR1 and CDR2 sequences are SGHTA and FQGNSA. This chain's CDR3 is CASSLGSGGAYEQYF. DNA of the CDR3: TGTGCCAGCAGCTTAGGTAGCGGGGGGGCCTACGAGCAGTACTTC.

The chain has TRBV18 and TRBJ1-1; D call uncertain. The CDR3 totals 14 residues. Deletions cut 5 bases from V and 3 bases from J, with 13 bases between. Germline CDR1 and CDR2: KGHSH and LQKENI. In nucleotides, the CDR3 is TGTGCCAGCTCAGGGTCTAATGCGTACACTGAAGCTTTCTTT. It encodes CASSGSNAYTEAFF.

This clone was seen a few times. The rearrangement joins TRBV9 to TRBJ2-7; 7 bases line up with TRBD2. Unmatched junction bases numbered 9, after V lost 0 bases and J lost 9 bases. CDR3 length equals 14 residues. CDR1 is SGDLS and CDR2 is YYNGEE in the germline V gene. In nucleotides, the CDR3 is TGTGCCAGCAGCGTAGACGATCCCGGGGGGTGGCAGTACTTC. Translating it yields CASSVDDPGGWQYF.

This clone was found a few times. V usage is TRBV7-9 and J usage is TRBJ2-1; 7 bases are shared with TRBD2. The CDR3 spans 14 residues. Germline V gene lookup returns CDR1 SEHNR and CDR2 FQNEAQ (reference sequence). The V and J ends lost 4 bases and 4 bases, in that order; junction bases with no gene match: 4. The CDR3 DNA follows: TGTGCCAGCAGCTGGACTAGTTTTTACAATGAGCAGTTCTTC. Its protein product is CASSWTSFYNEQFF.

This clone is a singleton in its sample. The J gene is TRBJ1-6, the V gene TRBV28; D is ambiguous. CDR1 is MDHEN, CDR2 SYDVKM, per germline. The length of the CDR3 is 14 residues. The ends were cut back, 2 bases at V and 7 bases at J, with 9 bases in the middle. CDR3 DNA: TGTGCCAGCAGTTTAGCAGGCCCAAATTCACCCCTCCACTTT. Protein: CASSLAGPNSPLHF.

The V call is TRBV5-1, the J call TRBJ1-4; no clear D. The CDR3 extends over 14 amino acids. Germline assignment: CDR1 SGHRS and CDR2 YFSETQ. V lost 2 bases to trimming and J lost 7 bases, with 12 bases between them. The CDR3 coding sequence is TGCGCCAGCAGCTTTCGGGGAAGAGGTGAAAAACTGTTTTTT. As protein: CASSFRGRGEKLFF.

This chain links TRBV6-5 with TRBJ1-6; 10 bases agree with TRBD1. CDR3 length: 16 amino acids. Germline loops: CDR1 MNHEY, CDR2 SVGAGI. V shed 4 bases, J shed 1 base, and the junction held 1 base outside the gene matches. The CDR3 DNA reads TGTGCCAGCAGTTTGGACAGGGGGTCCTATAATTCACCCCTCCACTTT. It codes for CASSLDRGSYNSPLHF.

The table lists this clone with a count of one. The chain is built from TRBV10-2 and TRBJ2-5; 7 nucleotides agree with TRBD1. The ends lost 10 bases at V and 4 bases at J; junction bases unmatched: 12. CDR1 and CDR2 (germline): WSHSY, SAAADI. The CDR3 totals 14 residues. Written as DNA, the CDR3 is TGCGCCACCCACCCGACAGGGTTTAGAGAGACCCAGTACTTC. Translated, it gives CATHPTGFRETQYF.

V and J are TRBV5-6 and TRBJ2-5, with 10 bases that match TRBD2. CDR1 is SGHDT and CDR2 is YYEEEE in the germline V gene. J gave up 2 bases and V 3 bases, and 4 bases lay outside the gene matches. There are 15 residues in the CDR3. CDR3 region: CASSSLAGDQETQYF. CDR3 nucleotides: TGTGCCAGCAGCTCCCTAGCGGGGGATCAAGAGACCCAGTACTTC.

The genes are TRBV29-1 and TRBJ2-7; D unclear. This CDR3 spans 11 amino acids. Germline CDR1 is SQVTM and CDR2 is ANQGSEA. V was clipped by 6 bases and J by 3 bases, with 9 bases between them. The CDR3 DNA follows: TGCAGCGTGCGAAGTGGCTACGAGCAGTACTTC. This sequence encodes CSVRSGYEQYF.